Shown below are 24 T cell receptor beta chains from a single sample sequenced in a study of T cells after yellow fever vaccination. TCRdb called the 5' RACE reads again in MiXCR, with one record for every CDR3 protein. This table has hundreds of thousands of distinct CDR3 sequences, about 12% appearing once. This sample comprised PBMCs, obtained on the day of the yellow fever booster vaccination. These receptors were collected from a man aged 25-45 years who received the YFV17D yellow fever vaccine.

This clonotype occurred a few times. This chain joins TRBV20-1 and TRBJ1-2, with 7 bases fitting TRBD1. Trimming at V came to 7 bases and at J to 2 bases, leaving 7 bases not matched to a gene. The V gene's germline CDR1 is DFQATT and CDR2 SNEGSKA (reference sequence). There are 13 residues in the CDR3. In DNA, the CDR3 is TGCAGTGTAGGAGACAGGGCAAACTATGGCTACACCTTC. Protein sequence: CSVGDRANYGYTF.

The chain joins TRBV10-3 to TRBJ2-1; D could derive from TRBD1 or TRBD2 (6 bases each). CDR1 and CDR2 from the germline V gene are ENHRY and SYGVKD. This CDR3 has 14 amino acids. V was clipped by 4 bases and J by 5 bases, with 12 bases between them. DNA for the CDR3: TGTGCCATCAGTGGGCAGGGGACTCACAATGAGCAGTTCTTC. This sequence encodes CAISGQGTHNEQFF.

The V gene is TRBV12-3 or TRBV12-4, the J gene TRBJ2-5; possibly TRBD1 for D (5 bases). The CDR3 has 18 amino acids. This CDR3 reads CTCSPSAGLHGQQETQYF. The CDR3 DNA reads TGTACCTGCAGCCCATCCGCAGGGCTCCACGGACAACAAGAGACCCAGTACTTC.

The chain combines TRBV7-8 with TRBJ2-7, with 13 bases that match TRBD2. The CDR3 extends over 16 amino acids. V was clipped by 3 bases and J by 5 bases; unmatched bases: 7. The germline CDR1 and CDR2 sequences are SGHVS and FQNEAQ. The CDR3 nucleotides read TGTGCCAGCAGCTTGCGACTAGCGGGAGGTTTCCACGAGCAGTACTTC. Its translation: CASSLRLAGGFHEQYF.

This clonotype was seen repeatedly, ten times or more. The V and J genes are TRBV12-3 or TRBV12-4 and TRBJ2-1; 11 bases line up with TRBD1. V gave up 6 bases and J gave up 9 bases; unmatched junction bases: 7. The CDR3 spans 14 residues. The CDR3 coding sequence is TGTGCCAGCAGCCCAGGACAGGGGGCGGGTGAGCAGTTCTTC. This encodes CASSPGQGAGEQFF.

There are many counts of this clonotype. The chain recombines TRBV6-1 with TRBJ2-1, with 7 bases identical to TRBD2. J gave up 1 base and V 8 bases, and 20 bases lay outside the gene matches. The CDR3 extends over 19 amino acids. CDR1 is MNHNS and CDR2 is SASEGT in the germline V gene. The CDR3 spells CASSFEGPPGGSSYNEQFF. Here the CDR3 DNA reads TGTGCCAGCTCTTTTGAGGGCCCCCCTGGCGGGAGTTCCTACAATGAGCAGTTCTTC.

This clonotype was picked up many times. The genes are TRBV24-1 and TRBJ2-1; D is perhaps TRBD2 (6 bases). This CDR3 has 18 amino acids. Trimming took 7 bases from V and 0 from J, leaving 21 bases between them. Germline V lookup: CDR1 KGHDR, CDR2 SFDVKD. The CDR3 DNA reads as TGTGCCACCAGGAGTAATGCGGCTAGCGAAAGCTCCTACAATGAGCAGTTCTTC. Protein product: CATRSNAASESSYNEQFF.

The chain carries TRBV7-6 and TRBJ2-7, with 10 bases matching TRBD2. CDR1 SGHVS and CDR2 FNYEAQ come from the germline V gene. With V trimmed by 3 bases and J by 5 bases, 7 bases remained unmatched. The CDR3 is made up of 15 amino acids. Here the CDR3 reads CASSFSSGSEDEQYF. The CDR3 DNA reads as TGTGCCAGCAGCTTTTCTAGCGGGAGTGAAGACGAGCAGTACTTC. The whole variable domain, remainder taken from reference TRBV7-6 and TRBJ2-7, is GAGVSQSPRYKVTKRGQDVALRCDPISGHVSLYWYRQALGQGPEFLTYFNYEAQQDKSGLPNDRFSAERPEGSISTLTIQRTEQRDSAMYRCASSFSSGSEDEQYFGPGTRLTVT.

This clonotype came up a few times. V gene TRBV28 combines with J gene TRBJ2-3; no clear D. The CDR3 loop spans 12 amino acids. V lost 5 bases, J lost 6 bases, and 9 bases lay in between. Germline V gives CDR1 MDHEN, CDR2 SYDVKM. CDR3 residues: CASSPMYDTQYF. The CDR3, as DNA: TGTGCCAGCAGTCCCATGTACGATACGCAGTATTTT.

Of note for this clonotype: Since a much larger clone is just one base distant, this may be a read error. This chain connects TRBV21-1 to TRBJ2-1; the table's D call, TRBD2, was not checked against the DNA. TRBV21-1 is a pseudogene. This CDR3 region has 19 residues. For the CDR3, the DNA is TGTGCCACCCAGGGGGAGCTAGCGGGAGGCCTGAGCTCCTACAATGAGCAGATCTTC. This sequence encodes CATQGELAGGLSSYNEQIF.

This clonotype occurred a few times. The chain links TRBV6-1 to TRBJ2-3; the D call may be TRBD1 or TRBD2 (5 bases each). Trimming took 5 bases from V and 0 from J, leaving 15 bases between them. The CDR3 has 16 residues. The germline CDR1 and CDR2 sequences are MNHNS and SASEGT. The CDR3 spells CASSQRGASSTDTQYF. CDR3 coding DNA: TGTGCCAGCAGTCAAAGAGGGGCGTCTAGCACAGATACGCAGTATTTT.

The table lists this clonotype with a few counts. The rearrangement uses TRBV9 and TRBJ1-1, with D possibly being TRBD1 (6 bases). The germline V gene encodes CDR1 SGDLS and CDR2 YYNGEE. This CDR3 has 18 amino acids. V was pared by 4 bases and J by 5 bases, with 27 bases between. The CDR3, as DNA: TGTGCCAGCAGCCCCGGACGGGGGGCGGGTCGGCGTGGTACTGAAGCTTTCTTT. Its translation is CASSPGRGAGRRGTEAFF.

This sequence joins TRBV7-9 and TRBJ2-1; perhaps D is TRBD1 or TRBD2 (5 bases each). CDR1 is SEHNR, CDR2 FQNEAQ, per germline (reference sequence). The CDR3 runs 16 residues. Trimming cost V 1 base and J 10 bases, with 20 bases left between them. CDR3 loop: CASSLVRAAPEGEQFF. CDR3 sequence (DNA): TGTGCCAGCAGCTTAGTCAGGGCCGCGCCAGAGGGGGAGCAGTTCTTC.

This clonotype was detected a few times. The V and J genes are TRBV20-1 and TRBJ2-4; D is perhaps TRBD1 (6 bases). V shed 6 bases and J shed 3 bases, with 15 bases lying between them. From germline, CDR1 is DFQATT and CDR2 SNEGSKA (reference sequence). The CDR3 contains 14 residues. The CDR3 here is CSAPLTRGKNIQYF. As DNA, the CDR3 is TGCAGTGCCCCCCTGACCAGGGGCAAAAACATTCAGTACTTC.

The V call is TRBV5-1, the J call TRBJ2-1; 12 bases match TRBD2. Germline CDR1 reads SGHRS; CDR2 reads YFSETQ. The CDR3 is 15 amino acids. Trimming took 1 base from V and 10 from J; bases not matched to a gene: 6. The CDR3: CASSLRTSGVREQFF. The CDR3 DNA sequence: TGCGCCAGCAGCTTGAGGACTAGCGGGGTGAGGGAGCAGTTCTTC.

This clonotype occurred a few times. Here the CDR3 DNA reads TGTGCCAGCAGAGAGACTAGCTGGGTATACAATGAGCAGTTCTTC. Translating gives CASRETSWVYNEQFF. The chain recombines TRBV6-1 with TRBJ2-1; 7 positions match TRBD2. From germline, CDR1 is MNHNS and CDR2 SASEGT. This CDR3 has 15 amino acids. Trimming took 6 bases from V and 4 from J; bases not matched to a gene: 9.

This clonotype turned up a few times. The chain carries TRBV20-1 and TRBJ2-5, with D possibly TRBD2 on 6 matching bases. Trimming removed 7 bases from V and 2 bases from J, with 8 bases in between. This CDR3 has 11 residues. CDR1 DFQATT and CDR2 SNEGSKA come from the germline V gene (reference sequence). This CDR3 is CSGTIQETQYF. DNA of the CDR3: TGCAGTGGGACTATTCAAGAGACCCAGTACTTC.

This clonotype was detected many times. The chain uses TRBV9 and TRBJ2-1, with D uncertain. The CDR3 totals 15 residues. CDR1 and CDR2 from the germline V gene are SGDLS and YYNGEE. V was clipped by 0 bases and J by 7 bases, with 14 bases between them. CDR3 sequence reads: CASSVGSHGGNEQFF. The CDR3 DNA follows: TGTGCCAGCAGCGTAGGGAGCCACGGTGGGAATGAGCAGTTCTTC.

This clonotype was picked up a small number of times. The chain carries TRBV5-5 and TRBJ2-4; D is unresolved. The CDR3 length is 14 residues. The germline CDR1 and CDR2 sequences are SGHKS and YYEKEE (reference sequence). Trimming took 0 bases from V and 4 from J, leaving 8 bases between them. The CDR3 spells CASSLAVRKNIQYF. CDR3 nucleotides: TGTGCCAGCAGCTTGGCCGTGCGGAAAAACATTCAGTACTTC.

The V and J genes are TRBV18 and TRBJ1-1; 8 bases fit TRBD1. CDR3 length: 14 amino acids. Germline assignment: CDR1 KGHSH and CDR2 LQKENI. J was trimmed by 4 bases and V by 8 bases; bases with no gene match: 9. CDR3 sequence reads: CASARQGLGTEAFF. The CDR3 DNA follows: TGTGCCAGCGCCCGACAGGGGTTGGGCACTGAAGCTTTCTTT. Supplemented by reference TRBV18 and TRBJ1-1, the full variable domain reads NAGVMQNPRHLVRRRGQEARLRCSPMKGHSHVYWYRQLPEEGLKFMVYLQKENIIDESGMPKERFSAEFPKEGPSILRIQQVVRGDSAAYFCASARQGLGTEAFFGQGTRLTVV.

There are a few counts of this clonotype. The J gene is TRBJ2-1, the V gene TRBV29-1, with 11 bases fitting TRBD2. V was clipped by 3 bases and J by 14 bases; unmatched bases: 9. Germline CDR1 and CDR2: SQVTM and ANQGSEA. The CDR3 is 13 residues long. CDR3 sequence reads: CSVDLTSGSYEFF. For the CDR3, the DNA is TGCAGCGTTGACCTAACTAGCGGGAGTTACGAGTTCTTC.

CDR3 sequence reads: CSVEARPGANTGELFF. The DNA of the CDR3 is TGCAGCGTTGAAGCTCGGCCAGGGGCGAACACCGGGGAGCTGTTTTTT. The chain combines TRBV29-1 with TRBJ2-2; weak D call: TRBD1 (6 bases). This CDR3 is 16 amino acids long. The germline V gene has CDR1 SQVTM and CDR2 ANQGSEA. Trimming cost V 1 base and J 0 bases, with 12 bases left between them.

This clonotype showed up just a few times. This chain links TRBV9 with TRBJ2-1, with D perhaps TRBD2 (6 bases). The CDR3 extends over 13 amino acids. From germline, CDR1 is SGDLS and CDR2 YYNGEE. Between the trimmed V and J ends, which lost 3 bases and 12 bases, there was a span of 16 bases. The CDR3 here is CASSASGEMVQFF. CDR3 DNA: TGTGCCAGCAGCGCGTCGGGGGAAATGGTGCAGTTCTTC.

The sample holds many counts of this clonotype. The V and J genes are TRBV20-1 and TRBJ2-2; the match to TRBD1 covers 11 bases. The germline gives CDR1 DFQATT, CDR2 SNEGSKA (reference sequence). With 5 bases clipped from V and 1 base from J, the junction kept 15 bases outside the gene matches. The CDR3 totals 19 residues. DNA of the CDR3: TGCAGTGCTTCCCTACCTCGGACAGGGGGCGCGAGGAACACCGGGGAGCTGTTTTTT. It is translated as CSASLPRTGGARNTGELFF.